What follows is one T cell receptor beta chain and its context. Germline loops: CDR1 SGHDN, CDR2 FVKESK. CDR3 length equals 15 residues. Trimming removed 0 bases from V and 2 bases from J, with 11 bases in between. Here immunoSEQ multiplex PCR was the method, and the copy in TCRdb shows in-frame clones only, minus some. The data show 150,000 to 200,000 clones, with 80% to 90% seen just once and roughly 9% held by the top ten. The data were obtained in a study of blood T cell repertoires in COVID-19. In Cohort 3, a recovered donor had either two negative PCRs, clearance, or symptom resolution. Sequences were obtained from PBMCs or T cells enriched from blood (not recorded which). The sequence was obtained from a woman between 18 and 29 years old who had recovered from COVID-19. The chain joins TRBV14 to TRBJ2-7; D is unresolved. As DNA, the CDR3 is TGTGCCAGCAGCCAAGATGAGGCTCTTCCCTACGAGCAGTACTTC. It specifies CASSQDEALPYEQYF.